The source of this TCR beta chain is a study of blood T cell repertoires in COVID-19. Authors' analysis steps: Amplification of reference gene primers provided the estimated nucleated cell counts. Assay used: immunoSEQ multiplex PCR; TCRdb lists only in-frame clones, some missing. The V and J calls and clone size are taken from that table; D and trimming were inferred from the DNA. The sample gives approximately 220,000 clones, about 80% of which show up once; nearly 5% is in the top ten. The sample consisted of PBMCs or T cells enriched from blood (not recorded which). The clonotype originates from a woman in her forties or fifties who had been exposed to COVID-19.

CDR3 region: CASSLYGTSGALDTQYF. The CDR3 DNA follows: TGTGCCAGCAGCCTTTACGGGACTAGCGGCGCGCTGGATACGCAGTATTTT. The chain links TRBV7-9 to TRBJ2-3, with 11 nucleotides matching TRBD2. Germline assignment: CDR1 SEHNR and CDR2 FQNEAQ (reference sequence). Losses at the gene ends were 5 bases for V and 6 bases for J; bases not matched to a gene: 13. The CDR3 has 17 amino acids.